What follows describes a single T cell receptor (beta chain). The antigen this receptor binds is unknown. No base qualities exist here, and no much larger clone lies one base off it. The sample comes from a study of T cell responses to AZD1222 COVID-19 vaccine (dated by TCRdb to the early 2020s). General notes on the study: AZD1222 recipients whose second dose came at about 4 weeks and those whose second dose came at about 12 weeks were combined into one group, since spike-specific TCR depth and breadth did not differ between the two schedules. Trial participants were enrolled by age into 18-55, 56-69 and 70-plus year subgroups, with approximately 160, 26 and 62 TCR-sequenced participants respectively. A total of 230 to 250 trial participants underwent TCR sequencing, of whom around 200 received two doses of AZD1222 and about 25 received two doses of the MenACWY control vaccine.

From the cysteine through the phenylalanine, the CDR3 covers 16 amino acids. The kept DNA is CDR3 alone, 48 bases in frame from the first base. V is cut back by 4 bases and J by 0 bases, with 5 bases in the junction unmatched. The germline V gene (reference sequence) provides CDR1 SGHNT and CDR2 YYREEE. The CDR3 regions of human TCRbeta chains were analyzed by immunosequencing. Processing in the source paper ran as follows. Repertoire TCRs were matched against a reference library of SARS-CoV-2-specific TCRs generated with the MIRA antigen-specificity platform. Breadth meant the fraction of unique TCRs that were SARS-CoV-2-associated, whereas depth meant the fraction of total T cells that were SARS-CoV-2-associated. Using the MIRA data, each spike-specific TCR was assigned both to the spike region to which the TCR was reactive and to a CD4 or CD8 class. Log10-transformed breadth and depth values were compared by one-way ANOVA with Sidak's multiple comparisons tests. Here the immuneACCESS table is served through TCRdb, limited to in-frame sequences with V and J called. Missing clones are a known gap in these copies; in checked studies unresolved V genes cover under half, and the rest lacks a known reason. The DNA was the basis for D and trimming; V, J and clone size are from that table. The sample table shows roughly 100,000 clones, and over 75% are seen once. About 15% of the sample belongs to the ten largest clones.

What the study reported, not specific to this receptor: Conclusions about previously exposed vaccinees were limited because only a handful of AZD1222 recipients were SARS-CoV-2 seropositive at baseline. Because no day 14 peak-response samples were available, the repertoires could be characterized only after the peak T cell response. Reportedly, almost half of the unique spike-specific TCRs recognized epitopes lying outside the regions that are mutated in the B.1.351 and B.1.1.7 variants. The vaccine-associated CD4 TCRs covered the entire spike protein, and the dominant responses fell in regions 160-218 and 743-854. The 56-69-year group was small, and its depth increase did not reach significance, likely because of low power. After two AZD1222 doses, spike-specific TCR breadth and depth were significantly higher than at day 0 and than in MenACWY recipients. Most participants were white British and females outnumbered males, and the authors suggested that clonal diversity may have been underestimated.

The time point tag for this specimen amounts to: baseline before first vaccination. Vaccinee samples came from UK trials COV001 and COV002, including a single-blind randomized controlled phase 2/3 trial of AZD1222 (ChAdOx1 nCoV-19) in healthy adults. For TCRbeta chain sequencing, PBMC samples were collected from trial participants at day 0 and at day 28 after the second dose. This TCR came from an adult in good health. The chain is assembled from TRBV5-4 and TRBJ2-7, and 12 junctional nucleotides match TRBD2. Source: peripheral blood, taken on day 0 of AZD1222 vaccination. In nucleotides, the sequence is TGTGCCAGCAGCGCCACTAGCGGGAGGAGCTCCTACGAGCAGTACTTC. Its protein product is CASSATSGRSSYEQYF.